This T cell receptor (beta chain) was identified during a study of T cells after yellow fever vaccination. The V end lost 3 bases, the J end lost 1 base, and 12 bases lay between the germline ends. Germline assignment: CDR1 SGHNT and CDR2 YYREEE (reference sequence). The CDR3 covers 15 residues. In this sample, this clonotype turned up a few times. TCRdb reanalysed the 5' RACE reads using MiXCR and keeps one entry per CDR3 protein. The data contain some 340,000 distinct CDR3 sequences, approximately 12% of them seen just once; the ten biggest clones take up 3% to 3.5%. The rearrangement uses TRBV5-4 and TRBJ2-3; D not resolved. The specimen was CD4+ T cells sorted from PBMCs, collected 45 days after the yellow fever booster vaccination. This receptor was taken from a young man who received the YFV17D yellow fever vaccine. The CDR3 coding sequence is TGTGCCAGCAGCTCCGCGGCGGCCCGCACAGATACGCAGTATTTT. Amino acids: CASSSAAARTDTQYF.